Listed here are 21 T cell receptor beta chains from one sample, sequenced in a study of control samples from healthy donors and cancer patients. This table comes from immunoSEQ multiplex PCR, and its TCRdb copy is limited to in-frame clones, with some not included. Here the sample table reports about 190,000 clones. Sequenced: blood. These receptor sequences come from a young woman in good health.

This rearrangement joins TRBV12-3 or TRBV12-4 to TRBJ2-7; no reliable D call. V lost 1 base to trimming and J lost 4 bases, with 8 bases between them. The CDR3 extends over 13 amino acids. CDR3: CASSLGIEYEQYF. CDR3 DNA: TGTGCCAGCAGTTTAGGTATCGAATACGAGCAGTACTTC.

The chain links TRBV29-1 to TRBJ2-4; the D gene is possibly TRBD1 (6 bases). The germline V gene has CDR1 SQVTM and CDR2 ANQGSEA. This CDR3 is built from 15 residues. V was trimmed by 7 bases and J by 0 bases, leaving 16 bases between them. The CDR3 DNA reads TGCAGCGCGACCGACACAGGGATAGCCAAAAACATTCAGTACTTC. Translation: CSATDTGIAKNIQYF.

The chain recombines TRBV9 with TRBJ2-1; no clear D gene. The germline V gene encodes CDR1 SGDLS and CDR2 YYNGEE. V was cut by 0 bases and J by 0 bases, with 7 bases left in between. The CDR3 totals 15 residues. CDR3 coding DNA: TGTGCCAGCAGCGTAGGGCGAGGCTCCTACAATGAGCAGTTCTTC. Its translation is CASSVGRGSYNEQFF.

V and J are TRBV28 and TRBJ2-6, with D uncertain. V lost 3 bases and J 2 bases, leaving 8 bases between the germline ends. The germline V gene encodes CDR1 MDHEN and CDR2 SYDVKM. The CDR3 consists of 15 residues. CDR3 sequence: CASSFRWAGANVLTF. The DNA for the CDR3 is TGTGCCAGCAGTTTTAGGTGGGCTGGGGCCAACGTCCTGACTTTC. Variable domain in full (rest from reference TRBV28 and TRBJ2-6): DVKVTQSSRYLVKRTGEKVFLECVQDMDHENMFWYRQDPGLGLRLIYFSYDVKMKEKGDIPEGYSVSREKKERFSLILESASTNQTSMYLCASSFRWAGANVLTFGAGSRLTVL.

V gene TRBV27 combines with J gene TRBJ1-5; D is unclear. This CDR3 is 17 amino acids long. Looked up from germline, CDR1 is MNHEY and CDR2 is SMNVEV (reference sequence). V shed 5 bases and J shed 3 bases, with 20 bases lying between them. CDR3 region: CASSLWAGVEDNQPQHF. The CDR3 DNA sequence: TGTGCCAGCAGTCTGTGGGCCGGTGTAGAGGACAATCAGCCCCAGCATTTT.

The chain has TRBV20-1 and TRBJ1-4; 7 bases match TRBD1. The CDR3 runs 13 residues. The ends lost 5 bases at V and 6 bases at J; junction bases unmatched: 6. CDR1 and CDR2 (germline): DFQATT, SNEGSKA (reference sequence). Here the CDR3 reads CSAGGQADEKLFF. DNA of the CDR3: TGCAGTGCTGGTGGACAGGCGGATGAAAAACTGTTTTTT.

The chain uses TRBV28 and TRBJ1-2, with TRBD1 matching over 8 bases. With 7 bases clipped from V and 7 bases from J, the junction kept 5 bases outside the gene matches. The germline gives CDR1 MDHEN, CDR2 SYDVKM. The CDR3 covers 12 residues. The CDR3 region is CASKEDRAGYTF. The DNA of the CDR3 is TGTGCCAGCAAGGAGGACAGGGCTGGCTACACCTTC.

V gene TRBV6-1 combines with J gene TRBJ2-7; possible D gene TRBD2, 6 bases. Germline V CDR1 and CDR2: MNHNS, SASEGT. The ends were cut back, 2 bases at V and 6 bases at J, with 20 bases in the middle. This CDR3 has 16 amino acids. The CDR3 region is CASSESRVDLGSEQYF. CDR3 nucleotide sequence: TGTGCCAGCAGTGAATCACGGGTGGATCTCGGGAGCGAGCAGTACTTC.

The chain is built from TRBV4-2 and TRBJ2-3, with 11 bases identical to TRBD2. In germline, CDR1 is LGHNA, CDR2 YNFKEQ. J lost 0 bases, V lost 0 bases, and 14 bases had no gene match. CDR3 length: 21 residues. CDR3 residues: CASSQDFASGGPTLSTDTQYF. Written as DNA, the CDR3 is TGTGCCAGCAGCCAAGATTTTGCTAGCGGGGGGCCTACGCTAAGCACAGATACGCAGTATTTT.

J is TRBJ2-1 and V is TRBV13; weak D call: TRBD2 (6 bases). This CDR3 has 15 residues. Trimming removed 0 bases from V and 3 bases from J, with 9 bases in between. CDR1 and CDR2 (germline): PRHDT, FYEKMQ (reference sequence). The CDR3 here is CASSLGRGLYNEQFF. The CDR3 nucleotides read TGTGCCAGCAGCTTAGGACGGGGACTCTACAATGAGCAGTTCTTC. Full variable domain (rest looked up from reference TRBV13 and TRBJ2-1): AAGVIQSPRHLIKEKRETATLKCYPIPRHDTVYWYQQGPGQDPQFLISFYEKMQSDKGSIPDRFSAQQFSDYHSELNMSSLELGDSALYFCASSLGRGLYNEQFFGPGTRLTVL.

The V gene is TRBV7-9, the J gene TRBJ2-7; tentative D call: TRBD1 (9 bases). The CDR3 runs to 16 residues. Trimming cost V 5 bases and J 5 bases, with 22 bases left between them. Germline V gene lookup returns CDR1 SEHNR and CDR2 FQNEAQ (reference sequence). The CDR3 coding sequence is TGTGCCAGCAGCGACAGGGGGACCCTTAGCGGGGACGAGCAGTACTTC. Translated, it gives CASSDRGTLSGDEQYF.

The J gene is TRBJ2-1, the V gene TRBV28, with D perhaps matching TRBD2 (6 bases). The CDR3 has 13 amino acids. With 4 bases removed from V and 4 bases from J, the gap between germline ends came to 8 bases. Germline CDR1 and CDR2: MDHEN and SYDVKM. The CDR3: CASSWGVYNEQFF. Written as DNA, the CDR3 is TGTGCCAGCAGTTGGGGGGTGTACAATGAGCAGTTCTTC. Complete variable domain (other parts from reference TRBV28 and TRBJ2-1): DVKVTQSSRYLVKRTGEKVFLECVQDMDHENMFWYRQDPGLGLRLIYFSYDVKMKEKGDIPEGYSVSREKKERFSLILESASTNQTSMYLCASSWGVYNEQFFGPGTRLTVL.

The rearrangement uses TRBV7-9 and TRBJ2-3; D might be TRBD1 or TRBD2, each matching 5 bases. This CDR3 region has 17 residues. Germline CDR1 reads SEHNR; CDR2 reads FQNEAQ (reference sequence). Trimming took 2 bases from V and 4 from J, leaving 19 bases between them. The CDR3 spells CASSLLFLGTRPDTQYF. As DNA, the CDR3 is TGTGCCAGCAGCTTACTCTTCCTCGGGACCCGCCCAGATACGCAGTATTTT.

The chain combines TRBV21-1 with TRBJ2-3; the table's D call TRBD2 went unverified against the DNA. TRBV21-1 is flagged as a pseudogene. The CDR3 runs 13 residues. CDR3 sequence reads: CASSKTKWDTQYF. CDR3 bases: TGTGCCAGCAGCAAAACTAAGTGGGATACGCAGTATTTT.

The rearrangement links TRBV6-1 to TRBJ2-1; D is tentatively TRBD1 or TRBD2 (5 bases each). The length of the CDR3 is 17 residues. V was clipped by 4 bases and J by 5 bases, with 21 bases between them. Germline-derived CDR1 and CDR2 are MNHNS and SASEGT. The chain's CDR3 is CASSAPPGDPRNNEQFF. The CDR3 nucleotides read TGTGCCAGCAGTGCCCCCCCCGGGGACCCGCGTAACAATGAGCAGTTCTTC.

The chain combines TRBV30 with TRBJ2-7; D unresolved. This CDR3 is 11 amino acids long. Trimming took off 0 bases at V and 6 bases at J, with 6 bases between the two ends. Germline CDR1 GTSNPN, CDR2 SVGIG (reference sequence). CDR3 nucleotide sequence: TGTGCCTGGAGTGTGGGGTCCGAGCAGTACTTC. Protein product: CAWSVGSEQYF.

The V call is TRBV10-1, the J call TRBJ2-7; 11 nucleotides match TRBD1. The CDR3 sequence is 13 residues long. V lost 5 bases and J lost 5; bases outside the gene matches: 2. Germline CDR1 and CDR2: WNHNN and SYGVQD (reference sequence). The CDR3 nucleotides read TGCGCCAGCAGTCCGGGACAGGGGGACGAGCAGTACTTC. As protein: CASSPGQGDEQYF.

The chain joins TRBV28 to TRBJ2-5; a possible D gene is TRBD2 (6 bases). With 1 base removed from V and 2 bases from J, the gap between germline ends came to 8 bases. The CDR3 has 14 amino acids. The germline gives CDR1 MDHEN, CDR2 SYDVKM. CDR3 in amino acids: CASSLSAGQETQYF. CDR3 DNA sequence: TGTGCCAGCAGTTTATCGGCGGGACAAGAGACCCAGTACTTC.

The chain is built from TRBV28 and TRBJ1-5, with 7 bases aligning to TRBD1. Germline CDR1 MDHEN, CDR2 SYDVKM. Unmatched junction bases numbered 11, after V lost 11 bases and J lost 7 bases. This CDR3 comprises 13 residues. CDR3 bases: TGTGCCGGACGTTCAGGGGGAGGCCAGCCCCAGCATTTT. It codes for CAGRSGGGQPQHF. Filled out from reference TRBV28 and TRBJ1-5, the complete variable domain reads DVKVTQSSRYLVKRTGEKVFLECVQDMDHENMFWYRQDPGLGLRLIYFSYDVKMKEKGDIPEGYSVSREKKERFSLILESASTNQTSMYLCAGRSGGGQPQHFGDGTRLSIL.

The rearrangement joins TRBV12-3 or TRBV12-4 to TRBJ1-5; D is unclear. Trimming pared 1 base from V and 8 bases from J, leaving 3 bases between. The CDR3 extends over 11 amino acids. The CDR3 sequence: CASSLGEPQHF. The CDR3 DNA follows: TGTGCCAGCAGTTTAGGCGAGCCCCAGCATTTT.

The rearrangement uses TRBV19 and TRBJ1-5, with D unresolved. Germline CDR1 and CDR2: LNHDA and SQIVND (reference sequence). The CDR3 is 14 residues long. V was pared by 6 bases and J by 7 bases, with 16 bases between. The CDR3, as DNA: TGTGCCAGTAGCTTGAGATCCCAATGGCAGCCCCAGCATTTT. Translated, it gives CASSLRSQWQPQHF.